The 30 T cell receptor beta chains below come from one sample, sequenced in a study of blood T cell repertoires in COVID-19. Libraries were prepared by immunoSEQ multiplex PCR; TCRdb keeps only in-frame clonotypes and omits some of them. The repertoire consists of under 200,000 clones, with around 74% occurring once and the leading ten covering approximately 2.6%. Sequenced input: peripheral blood. The origin of the receptors is a man in his 70s with acute or convalescent COVID-19.

This clone appeared a few times. This chain joins TRBV5-4 and TRBJ2-7; TRBD1 matches 7 bases. Germline CDR1 and CDR2: SGHNT and YYREEE (reference sequence). The V segment lost 2 bases and the J segment 4 bases; nucleotides outside the gene matches: 9. CDR3 size: 15 residues. DNA for the CDR3: TGTGCCAGCAGCTTCCCTGACAGGGCCGTTTACGAGCAGTACTTC. It translates to CASSFPDRAVYEQYF.

The rearrangement joins TRBV24-1 to TRBJ2-2; 10 bases are shared with TRBD2. J was trimmed by 4 bases and V by 1 base; bases with no gene match: 11. The germline V gene has CDR1 KGHDR and CDR2 SFDVKD. The CDR3 contains 19 residues. The CDR3 nucleotides read TGTGCCACCAGTGATTTTGCCACCCAAGCGGGAGGGAGCACCGGGGAGCTGTTTTTT. This codes for CATSDFATQAGGSTGELFF.

J is TRBJ2-1 and V is TRBV24-1; 14 bases agree with TRBD2. This CDR3 comprises 14 residues. V lost 9 bases, J lost 6 bases, and 3 bases stayed unmatched. Germline V gene lookup returns CDR1 KGHDR and CDR2 SFDVKD. The CDR3 DNA sequence: TGTGCCACCCAGGGACTAGCGGGAGCCAATGAGCAGTTCTTC. Its protein product is CATQGLAGANEQFF.

This chain's CDR3 is CASSLEGVPEFF. CDR3 coding DNA: TGTGCCAGCAGCCTAGAGGGGGTCCCTGAGTTCTTC. This chain connects TRBV28 to TRBJ2-1, with a tentative D call TRBD1 (6 bases). Germline CDR1 reads MDHEN; CDR2 reads SYDVKM. The CDR3 is 12 amino acids. V shed 6 bases and J shed 14 bases, with 17 bases lying between them.

This clone was counted at least ten times. The chain couples TRBV2 to TRBJ2-1, with 11 bases matching TRBD2. With 4 bases clipped from V and 8 bases from J, the junction kept 4 bases outside the gene matches. Germline V lookup: CDR1 SNHLY, CDR2 FYNNEI. The CDR3 has 14 amino acids. CDR3 sequence: CASSVTSGIDEQFF. In nucleotides, the CDR3 is TGTGCCAGCAGTGTGACTAGCGGGATCGATGAGCAGTTCTTC.

This sequence joins TRBV5-1 and TRBJ1-2; 7 nucleotides align to TRBD1. The CDR3 covers 18 residues. Germline CDR1 is SGHRS and CDR2 is YFSETQ. V lost 4 bases to trimming and J lost 3 bases; unmatched junction nucleotides: 18. The CDR3 bases are TGCGCCAGCAGCCCACGACGACAGGGTATTCAGAGTGACTATGGCTACACCTTC. Translating gives CASSPRRQGIQSDYGYTF.

The genes are TRBV4-3 and TRBJ1-4, with D possibly TRBD1 on 5 matching bases. V was shortened by 0 bases and J by 7 bases, with 12 bases between the two germline ends. The V gene's germline CDR1 is LGHNA and CDR2 YSLEER. This CDR3 spans 15 amino acids. In DNA, the CDR3 is TGCGCCAGCAGCCAAGAGGGGGGTGGTGGTGAAAAACTGTTTTTT. Its translation is CASSQEGGGGEKLFF.

The rearrangement joins TRBV11-3 to TRBJ2-5; perhaps TRBD1 as D (6 bases). V lost 1 base, J lost 2 bases, and 11 bases lay in between. The CDR3 has 15 residues. Germline assignment: CDR1 SGHNT and CDR2 YENEEA. The CDR3 protein is CASSLVQGAQETQYF. DNA of the CDR3: TGTGCCAGCAGCTTAGTACAGGGTGCGCAAGAGACCCAGTACTTC.

J is TRBJ2-7 and V is TRBV19; possible D gene TRBD1, 5 bases. The V gene lost 3 bases and the J gene lost 2 bases, with 8 bases spanning the gap. CDR1 and CDR2 from the germline V gene are LNHDA and SQIVND (reference sequence). This CDR3 is 13 amino acids long. CDR3 residues: CASSIQGTYEQYF. CDR3 coding DNA: TGTGCCAGTAGTATTCAGGGAACCTACGAGCAGTACTTC.

The chain has TRBV5-1 and TRBJ2-7; TRBD1 matches 12 bases. Germline CDR1 is SGHRS and CDR2 is YFSETQ. There are 14 residues in the CDR3. Trimming at V came to 4 bases and at J to 5 bases, leaving 4 bases not matched to a gene. This chain's CDR3 is CASSGGQGANEQYF. The CDR3 DNA reads as TGCGCCAGCAGCGGGGGACAGGGGGCCAACGAGCAGTACTTC.

This sequence joins TRBV12-3 or TRBV12-4 and TRBJ2-1; D ambiguous. V lost 3 bases, J lost 7 bases, and 7 bases lay in between. The CDR3 runs to 12 residues. CDR3 in DNA: TGTGCCAGCAGTTTTCCCGGGAATGAGCAGTTCTTC. As protein: CASSFPGNEQFF.

This clone occurred a few times. This rearrangement joins TRBV29-1 to TRBJ1-2; D not resolved. Deletions cut 6 bases from V and 3 bases from J, with 17 bases between. Germline V gives CDR1 SQVTM, CDR2 ANQGSEA. The CDR3 length is 14 residues. The CDR3 sequence: CSVTLPKADYGYTF. The CDR3 coding sequence is TGCAGCGTCACTCTACCGAAGGCGGACTATGGCTACACCTTC.

This chain links TRBV27 with TRBJ1-2, with 11 nucleotides matching TRBD1. The length of the CDR3 is 15 residues. Germline lookup yields CDR1 MNHEY and CDR2 SMNVEV (reference sequence). The J segment lost 5 bases and the V segment lost 4 bases, leaving 6 bases of the junction unmatched. CDR3 coding DNA: TGTGCCAGCAGTTCACCTGGACAGGGGGCGTATGGCTACACCTTC. The encoded protein is CASSSPGQGAYGYTF.

The V and J genes are TRBV11-2 and TRBJ2-5, with a tentative D call TRBD1 (8 bases). Trimming shortened V by 5 bases and J by 1 base, and 17 bases separated the two germline ends. The CDR3 loop spans 16 amino acids. Germline lookup yields CDR1 SGHAT and CDR2 FQNNGV. The CDR3 protein is CASSANRGGRQETQYF. The DNA for the CDR3 is TGTGCCAGCAGCGCAAACAGGGGGGGACGCCAAGAGACCCAGTACTTC.

V usage is TRBV11-2 and J usage is TRBJ2-3; 9 bases are a match to TRBD2. The germline gives CDR1 SGHAT, CDR2 FQNNGV. V lost 5 bases to trimming and J lost 1 base; unmatched junction nucleotides: 7. This CDR3 spans 16 amino acids. In DNA, the CDR3 is TGTGCCAGCAGCCCTAGTGCGGGGGGGGGCACAGATACGCAGTATTTT. It yields the protein CASSPSAGGGTDTQYF. Looking up the rest from reference TRBV11-2 and TRBJ2-3 gives the full variable domain: EAGVAQSPRYKIIEKRQSVAFWCNPISGHATLYWYQQILGQGPKLLIQFQNNGVVDDSQLPKDRFSAERLKGVDSTLKIQPAKLEDSAVYLCASSPSAGGGTDTQYFGPGTRLTVL.

The chain uses TRBV5-5 and TRBJ2-3, with TRBD2 matching 10 bases. CDR1 SGHKS and CDR2 YYEKEE come from the germline V gene (reference sequence). Trimming at V came to 0 bases and at J to 0 bases, leaving 1 base not matched to a gene. This CDR3 has 16 amino acids. This CDR3 reads CASSLVSGGSTDTQYF. DNA of the CDR3: TGTGCCAGCAGCTTGGTTAGCGGGGGGAGCACAGATACGCAGTATTTT.

The genes are TRBV6-5 and TRBJ2-2; a weak D match, TRBD2 (6 bases). V was trimmed by 8 bases and J by 2 bases, leaving 12 bases between them. The CDR3 totals 14 residues. In germline, CDR1 is MNHEY, CDR2 SVGAGI. CDR3 protein: CASWRGPNTGELFF. The CDR3 DNA is TGTGCCAGCTGGAGGGGACCAAACACCGGGGAGCTGTTTTTT.

The V call is TRBV11-2, the J call TRBJ2-7, with a tentative D call TRBD2 (5 bases). The V gene lost 4 bases and the J gene lost 3 bases, with 13 bases spanning the gap. Germline V lookup: CDR1 SGHAT, CDR2 FQNNGV. This CDR3 comprises 14 residues. The CDR3 bases are TGTGCCAGCAGCTCATTTGGGAGAATCTACGAGCAGTACTTC. Translating it yields CASSSFGRIYEQYF.

The chain uses TRBV20-1 and TRBJ1-2; D perhaps matches TRBD1 (6 bases). Germline V lookup: CDR1 DFQATT, CDR2 SNEGSKA (reference sequence). Trimming stripped 3 bases from V and 7 bases from J, with 18 bases between. This CDR3 is built from 14 residues. The CDR3 nucleotides are TGCAGTGCTAGTATCGGGGCACTGGGGGCTGGCTACACCTTC. This translates into CSASIGALGAGYTF.

The chain uses TRBV5-1 and TRBJ1-1; 7 nucleotides align to TRBD1. Germline loops: CDR1 SGHRS, CDR2 YFSETQ. This CDR3 is built from 14 residues. V lost 3 bases and J lost 4; bases outside the gene matches: 6. CDR3 bases: TGCGCCAGCAGCTCGGACAGGACTGGCACTGAAGCTTTCTTT. Amino acids: CASSSDRTGTEAFF.

The rearrangement joins TRBV6-5 to TRBJ1-6, with D possibly matching TRBD1 (6 bases). The length of the CDR3 is 14 residues. V dropped 6 bases and J dropped 7 bases, with 13 bases sitting between them. Germline CDR1 is MNHEY and CDR2 is SVGAGI. The CDR3 region has the DNA TGTGCCAGCAGCCCAGGGGAATTAAATTCACCCCTCCACTTT. Encoded protein: CASSPGELNSPLHF.

The rearrangement joins TRBV23-1 to TRBJ1-2; 7 bases fit TRBD1. TRBV23-1 is flagged as an ORF with uncertain function. V trimming: 3 bases; J trimming: 2 bases; junction bases outside the gene matches: 6. CDR3 size: 15 residues. CDR3 loop: CASSHRKTGNYGYTF. The CDR3 DNA is TGCGCCAGCAGTCATCGGAAGACAGGGAACTATGGCTACACCTTC.

This sequence joins TRBV9 and TRBJ2-7, with 7 bases that match TRBD1. CDR3 size: 15 residues. The junction had 6 bases not matched to a gene; V was cut back by 3 bases and J by 0 bases. Germline V CDR1 and CDR2: SGDLS, YYNGEE. The CDR3 DNA reads as TGTGCCAGCAGCGCCCGACAGGGAAACTCCTACGAGCAGTACTTC. It is translated as CASSARQGNSYEQYF.

The chain joins TRBV7-8 to TRBJ1-5; weak D call: TRBD1 (6 bases). The V gene lost 1 base and the J gene lost 0 bases, with 10 bases spanning the gap. Germline V gene data show CDR1 as SGHVS and CDR2 as FQNEAQ. The CDR3 length is 16 residues. The CDR3: CASSLEDRYSNQPQHF. In DNA form, the CDR3 reads TGTGCCAGCAGCTTAGAGGACAGATATAGCAATCAGCCCCAGCATTTT. The variable domain in full, completed from reference TRBV7-8 and TRBJ1-5, reads GAGVSQSPRYKVAKRGQDVALRCDPISGHVSLFWYQQALGQGPEFLTYFQNEAQLDKSGLPSDRFFAERPEGSVSTLKIQRTQQEDSAVYLCASSLEDRYSNQPQHFGDGTRLSIL.

This chain connects TRBV5-1 to TRBJ2-3, with D possibly TRBD2 on 5 matching bases. The CDR3 sequence is 16 residues long. V lost 4 bases and J 7 bases, leaving 22 bases between the germline ends. Germline loops: CDR1 SGHRS, CDR2 YFSETQ. The CDR3 region is CASSRAEERVSYTQYF. CDR3 nucleotides: TGCGCCAGCAGCCGCGCCGAGGAGAGGGTTTCATATACGCAGTATTTT.

The V call is TRBV27, the J call TRBJ2-7; 11 nucleotides agree with TRBD2. Germline CDR1 reads MNHEY; CDR2 reads SMNVEV (reference sequence). This CDR3 region has 15 residues. V shed 6 bases, J shed 2 bases, and the junction held 6 bases outside the gene matches. The CDR3 DNA is TGTGCCAGCAGCCCCGGGACTAGCGGAACCTACGAGCAGTACTTC. Its protein product is CASSPGTSGTYEQYF.

The chain uses TRBV18 and TRBJ2-4; D is possibly TRBD2 (5 bases). The CDR3 spans 17 residues. V was cut by 2 bases and J by 3 bases, with 17 bases left in between. Per the germline V gene, CDR1 is KGHSH and CDR2 is LQKENI. The CDR3 coding sequence is TGTGCCAGCTCACCAGAAGAGGGTAGGAATGACAAAAACATTCAGTACTTC. Protein product: CASSPEEGRNDKNIQYF.

The chain recombines TRBV19 with TRBJ1-2, with D hard to call. This CDR3 is 13 amino acids long. Trimming removed 7 bases at V and 6 bases at J, with 15 bases between. Per the germline V gene, CDR1 is LNHDA and CDR2 is SQIVND (reference sequence). CDR3 sequence reads: CASNHPPGDGYTF. The CDR3 DNA follows: TGTGCCAGTAATCATCCCCCCGGGGATGGCTACACCTTC.

The V call is TRBV10-1, the J call TRBJ1-4; D not resolved. This CDR3 is built from 13 residues. Germline assignment: CDR1 WNHNN and CDR2 SYGVQD (reference sequence). Trimming pared 6 bases from V and 0 bases from J, leaving 5 bases between. The CDR3 region is CASSTATNEKLFF. Written as DNA, the CDR3 is TGCGCCAGCAGCACTGCAACTAATGAAAAACTGTTTTTT.

The chain carries TRBV11-2 and TRBJ1-2; no clear D. Trimming shortened V by 1 base and J by 2 bases, and 5 bases separated the two germline ends. The CDR3 contains 13 residues. The germline gives CDR1 SGHAT, CDR2 FQNNGV. The CDR3 region has the DNA TGTGCCAGCAGCTTAGGGGAGAACTATGGCTACACCTTC. Protein sequence: CASSLGENYGYTF. The variable domain in full, with the rest retrieved from reference TRBV11-2 and TRBJ1-2, is EAGVAQSPRYKIIEKRQSVAFWCNPISGHATLYWYQQILGQGPKLLIQFQNNGVVDDSQLPKDRFSAERLKGVDSTLKIQPAKLEDSAVYLCASSLGENYGYTFGSGTRLTVV.